This T cell receptor (beta chain) was sequenced in a study of cytomegalovirus exposure and HLA in healthy donors. This clone has only a few counts. This CDR3 spans 14 amino acids. V lost 5 bases to trimming and J lost 6 bases; unmatched junction nucleotides: 9. Germline values: CDR1 SGHVS, CDR2 FQNEAQ. The method was immunoSEQ multiplex PCR; TCRdb's version includes in-frame clones alone and lacks a portion of them. The sample holds around 300,000 clones, approximately 85% seen once. Specimen: PBMCs. The chain is built from TRBV7-8 and TRBJ2-7; 8 bases align to TRBD1. The receptor's source is a man aged 25 to 40 in good health and CMV-seronegative. The CDR3 nucleotides are TGTGCCAGCAGCCCATACGGACAGGGTGGCGAGCAGTACTTC. Protein: CASSPYGQGGEQYF.